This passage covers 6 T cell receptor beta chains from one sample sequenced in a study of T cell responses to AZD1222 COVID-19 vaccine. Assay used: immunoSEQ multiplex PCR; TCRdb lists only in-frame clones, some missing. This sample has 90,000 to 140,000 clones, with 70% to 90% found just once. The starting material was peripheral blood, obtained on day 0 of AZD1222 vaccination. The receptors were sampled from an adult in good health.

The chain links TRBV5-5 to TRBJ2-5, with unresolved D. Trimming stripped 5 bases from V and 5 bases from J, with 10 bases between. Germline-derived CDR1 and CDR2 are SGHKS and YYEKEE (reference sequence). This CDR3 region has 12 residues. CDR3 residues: CASSSPLETQYF. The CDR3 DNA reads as TGTGCCAGCAGTTCACCGTTGGAGACCCAGTACTTC.

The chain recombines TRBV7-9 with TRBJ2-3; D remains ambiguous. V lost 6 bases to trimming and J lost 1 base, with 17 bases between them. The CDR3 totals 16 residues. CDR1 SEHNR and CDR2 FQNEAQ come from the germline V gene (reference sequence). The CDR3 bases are TGTGCCAGCAGGCCGGGTCCCACCGTCGGCACAGATACGCAGTATTTT. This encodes CASRPGPTVGTDTQYF.

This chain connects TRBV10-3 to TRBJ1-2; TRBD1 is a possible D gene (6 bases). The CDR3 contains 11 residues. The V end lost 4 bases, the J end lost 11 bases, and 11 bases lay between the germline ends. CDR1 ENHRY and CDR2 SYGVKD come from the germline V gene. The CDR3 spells CAISGTDVYTF. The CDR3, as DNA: TGTGCCATCAGTGGGACAGACGTGTACACCTTC.

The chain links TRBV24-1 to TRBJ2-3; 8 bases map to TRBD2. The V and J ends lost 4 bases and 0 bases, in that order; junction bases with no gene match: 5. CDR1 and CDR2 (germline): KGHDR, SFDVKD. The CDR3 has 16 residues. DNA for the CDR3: TGTGCCACCAGTGACACAGCGGGAGCTAGCACAGATACGCAGTATTTT. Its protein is CATSDTAGASTDTQYF.

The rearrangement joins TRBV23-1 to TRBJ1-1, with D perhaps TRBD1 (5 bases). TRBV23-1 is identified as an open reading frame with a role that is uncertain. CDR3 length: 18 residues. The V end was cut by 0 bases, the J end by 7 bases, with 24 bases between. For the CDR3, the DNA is TGCGCCAGCAGTCAATCGCCGGGGTCGCCTTCCCCCGACAGTGAAGCTTTCTTT. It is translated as CASSQSPGSPSPDSEAFF.

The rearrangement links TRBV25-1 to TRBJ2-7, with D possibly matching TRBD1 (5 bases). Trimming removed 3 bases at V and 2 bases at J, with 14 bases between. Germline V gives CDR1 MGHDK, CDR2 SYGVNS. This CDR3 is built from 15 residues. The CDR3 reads CASSDWDVGAYEQYF. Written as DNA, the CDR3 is TGTGCCAGCAGTGATTGGGATGTAGGGGCCTACGAGCAGTACTTC.